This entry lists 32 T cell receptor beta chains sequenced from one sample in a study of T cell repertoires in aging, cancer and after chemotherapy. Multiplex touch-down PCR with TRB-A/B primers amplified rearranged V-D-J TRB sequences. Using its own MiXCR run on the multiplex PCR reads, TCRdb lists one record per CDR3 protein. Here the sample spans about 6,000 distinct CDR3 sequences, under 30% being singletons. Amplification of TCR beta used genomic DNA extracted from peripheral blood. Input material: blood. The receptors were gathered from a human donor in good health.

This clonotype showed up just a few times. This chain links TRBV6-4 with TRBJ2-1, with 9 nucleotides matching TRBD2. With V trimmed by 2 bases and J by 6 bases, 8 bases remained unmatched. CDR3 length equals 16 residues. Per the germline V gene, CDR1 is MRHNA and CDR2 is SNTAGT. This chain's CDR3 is CASSDGRASGVNEQFF. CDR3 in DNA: TGTGCCAGCAGTGACGGGAGGGCTAGCGGGGTCAATGAGCAGTTCTTC.

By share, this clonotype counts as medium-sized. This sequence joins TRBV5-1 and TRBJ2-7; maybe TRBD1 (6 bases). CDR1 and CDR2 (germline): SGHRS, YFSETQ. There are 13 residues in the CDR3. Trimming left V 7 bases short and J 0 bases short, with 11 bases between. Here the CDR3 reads CASSPTGSYEQYF. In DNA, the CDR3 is TGCGCCAGCTCACCGACAGGCTCCTACGAGCAGTACTTC.

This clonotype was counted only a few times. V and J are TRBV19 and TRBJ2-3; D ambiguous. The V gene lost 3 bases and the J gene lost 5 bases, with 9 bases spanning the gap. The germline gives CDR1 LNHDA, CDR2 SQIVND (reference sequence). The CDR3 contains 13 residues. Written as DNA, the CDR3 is TGTGCCAGTAGTATCACGACTGTAGATACGCAGTATTTT. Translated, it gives CASSITTVDTQYF.

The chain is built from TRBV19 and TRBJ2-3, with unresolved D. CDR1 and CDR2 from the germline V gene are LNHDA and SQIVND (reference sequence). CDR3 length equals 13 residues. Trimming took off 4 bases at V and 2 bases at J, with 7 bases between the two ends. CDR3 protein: CASSTGITDTQYF. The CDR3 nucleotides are TGTGCCAGTAGTACAGGAATCACAGATACGCAGTATTTT.

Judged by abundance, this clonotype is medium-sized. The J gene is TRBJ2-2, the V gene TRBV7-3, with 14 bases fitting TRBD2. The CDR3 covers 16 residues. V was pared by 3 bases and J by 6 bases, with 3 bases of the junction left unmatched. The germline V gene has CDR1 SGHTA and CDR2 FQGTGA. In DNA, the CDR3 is TGTGCCAGCAGCTTGACTAGCGGGAGGGCCGCCGGGGAGCTGTTTTTT. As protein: CASSLTSGRAAGELFF.

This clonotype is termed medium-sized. The CDR3 sequence is CASNKGQGNEQFF. As DNA, the CDR3 is TGTGCCAGCAACAAGGGGCAGGGCAATGAGCAGTTCTTC. V is TRBV7-3 and J is TRBJ2-1; D might be TRBD1 (5 bases). Germline CDR1 is SGHTA and CDR2 is FQGTGA. CDR3 size: 13 residues. V was trimmed by 7 bases and J by 6 bases, leaving 13 bases between them. Complete variable domain (other parts from reference TRBV7-3 and TRBJ2-1): GAGVSQTPSNKVTEKGKYVELRCDPISGHTALYWYRQSLGQGPEFLIYFQGTGAADDSGLPNDRFFAVRPEGSVSTLKIQRTERGDSAVYLCASNKGQGNEQFFGPGTRLTVL.

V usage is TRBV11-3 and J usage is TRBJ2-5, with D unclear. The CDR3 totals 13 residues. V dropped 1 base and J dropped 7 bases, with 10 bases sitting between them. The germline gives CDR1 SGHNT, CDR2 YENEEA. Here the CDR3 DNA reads TGTGCCAGCAGCTTAGGGTGGGGAACGACCCAGTACTTC. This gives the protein CASSLGWGTTQYF.

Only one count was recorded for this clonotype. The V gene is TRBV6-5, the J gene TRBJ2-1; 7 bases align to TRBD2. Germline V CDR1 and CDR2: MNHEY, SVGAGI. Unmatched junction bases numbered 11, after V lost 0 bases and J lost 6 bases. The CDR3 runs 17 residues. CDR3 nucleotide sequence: TGTGCCAGCAGTTACTCCTCGATGGAGCGGGACCGCAATGAGCAGTTCTTC. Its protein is CASSYSSMERDRNEQFF.

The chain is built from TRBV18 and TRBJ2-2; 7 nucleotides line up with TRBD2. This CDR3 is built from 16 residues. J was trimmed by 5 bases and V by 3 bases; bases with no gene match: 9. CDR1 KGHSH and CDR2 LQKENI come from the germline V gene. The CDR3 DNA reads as TGTGCCAGCTCACCCGGGGCGGGAGCAGAGACCGGGGAGCTGTTTTTT. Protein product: CASSPGAGAETGELFF.

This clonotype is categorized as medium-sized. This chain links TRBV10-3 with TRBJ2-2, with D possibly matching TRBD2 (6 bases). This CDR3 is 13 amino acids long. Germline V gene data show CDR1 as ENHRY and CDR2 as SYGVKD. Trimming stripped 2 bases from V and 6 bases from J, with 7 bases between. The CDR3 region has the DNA TGTGCCATCAGTGAGGGGGGGTCCGGGGAGCTGTTTTTT. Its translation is CAISEGGSGELFF.

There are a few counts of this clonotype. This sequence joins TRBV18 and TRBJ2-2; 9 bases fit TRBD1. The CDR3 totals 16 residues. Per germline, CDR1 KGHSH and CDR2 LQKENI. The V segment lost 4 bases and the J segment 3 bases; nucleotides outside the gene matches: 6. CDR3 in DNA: TGTGCCAGCTCACAACAGGGGGCTTTAGACACCGGGGAGCTGTTTTTT. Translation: CASSQQGALDTGELFF.

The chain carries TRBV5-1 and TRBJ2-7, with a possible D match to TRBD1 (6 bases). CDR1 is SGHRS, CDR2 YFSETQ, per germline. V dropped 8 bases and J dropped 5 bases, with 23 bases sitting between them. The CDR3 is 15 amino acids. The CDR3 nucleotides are TGCGCCAGTGGGTCCCTGGGGGCTTCAATGGACGAGCAGTACTTC. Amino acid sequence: CASGSLGASMDEQYF.

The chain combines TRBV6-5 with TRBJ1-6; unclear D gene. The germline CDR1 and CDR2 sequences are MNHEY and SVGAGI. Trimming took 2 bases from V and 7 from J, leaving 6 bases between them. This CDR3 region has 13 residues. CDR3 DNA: TGTGCCAGCAGTTACCTATGGAATTCACCCCTCCACTTT. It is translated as CASSYLWNSPLHF.

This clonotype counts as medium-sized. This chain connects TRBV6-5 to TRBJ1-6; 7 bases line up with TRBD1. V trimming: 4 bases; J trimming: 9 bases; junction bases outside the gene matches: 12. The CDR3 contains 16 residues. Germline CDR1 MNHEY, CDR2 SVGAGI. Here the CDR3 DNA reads TGTGCCAGCAGTTGGCAAAACAGGGGTCAAGGTTCACCCCTCCACTTT. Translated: CASSWQNRGQGSPLHF.

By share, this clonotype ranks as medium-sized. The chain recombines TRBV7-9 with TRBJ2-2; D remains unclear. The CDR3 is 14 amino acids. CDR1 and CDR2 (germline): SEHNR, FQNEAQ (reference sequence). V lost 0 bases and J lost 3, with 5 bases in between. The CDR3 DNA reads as TGTGCCAGCAGCTTAGCAGGGTACACCGGGGAGCTGTTTTTT. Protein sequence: CASSLAGYTGELFF.

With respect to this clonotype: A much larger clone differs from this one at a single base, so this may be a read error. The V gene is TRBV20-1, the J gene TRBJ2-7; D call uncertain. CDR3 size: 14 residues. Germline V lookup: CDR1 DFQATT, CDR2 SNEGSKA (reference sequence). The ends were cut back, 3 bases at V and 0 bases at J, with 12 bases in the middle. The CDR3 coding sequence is TGCAGTGCTAGGCAGAGGTGGAGCTCCTACGAGCAGTACGTC. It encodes CSARQRWSSYEQYV.

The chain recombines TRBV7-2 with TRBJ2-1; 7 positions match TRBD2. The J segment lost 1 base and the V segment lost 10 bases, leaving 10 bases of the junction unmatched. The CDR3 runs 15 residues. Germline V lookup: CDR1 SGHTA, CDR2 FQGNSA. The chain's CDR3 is CATPASGLSYNEQFF. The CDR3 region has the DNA TGTGCCACCCCGGCTAGCGGACTGTCCTACAATGAGCAGTTCTTC.

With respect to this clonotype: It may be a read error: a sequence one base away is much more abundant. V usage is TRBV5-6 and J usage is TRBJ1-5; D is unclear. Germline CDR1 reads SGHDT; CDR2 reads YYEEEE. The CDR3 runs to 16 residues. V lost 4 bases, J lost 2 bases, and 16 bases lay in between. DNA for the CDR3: TGTGCCAGCAGCCGTATGGACCTTGGGGGCAATCAGCCCCAGCATTTT. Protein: CASSRMDLGGNQPQHF.

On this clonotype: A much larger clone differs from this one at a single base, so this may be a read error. Here the CDR3 DNA reads TGTGCCAGCGGCTCCTACAATGAGCAGTTCTTC. Protein sequence: CASGSYNEQFF. The chain combines TRBV7-9 with TRBJ2-1, with D hard to call. V was shortened by 8 bases and J by 0 bases, with 2 bases between the two germline ends. There are 11 residues in the CDR3. CDR1 SEHNR and CDR2 FQNEAQ come from the germline V gene (reference sequence).

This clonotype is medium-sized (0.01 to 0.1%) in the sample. CDR3 residues: CASSYLTGITQETQYF. DNA for the CDR3: TGTGCCAGCAGTTACCTGACCGGGATCACCCAAGAGACCCAGTACTTC. The chain employs TRBV6-5 and TRBJ2-5, with TRBD2 as a possible D gene (5 bases). CDR3 size: 16 residues. Between the trimmed V and J ends, which lost 2 bases and 1 base, there was a span of 14 bases. The germline V gene encodes CDR1 MNHEY and CDR2 SVGAGI.

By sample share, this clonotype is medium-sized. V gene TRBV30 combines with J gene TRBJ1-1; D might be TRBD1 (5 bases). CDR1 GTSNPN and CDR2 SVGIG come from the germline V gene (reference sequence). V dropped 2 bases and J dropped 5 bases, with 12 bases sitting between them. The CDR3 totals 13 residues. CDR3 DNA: TGTGCCTGGAGTCTAATTGGGGGAACTGAAGCTTTCTTT. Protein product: CAWSLIGGTEAFF. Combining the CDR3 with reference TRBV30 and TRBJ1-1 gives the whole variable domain SQTIHQWPATLVQPVGSPLSLECTVEGTSNPNLYWYRQAAGRGLQLLFYSVGIGQISSEVPQNLSASRPQDRQFILSSKKLLLSDSGFYLCAWSLIGGTEAFFGQGTRLTVV.

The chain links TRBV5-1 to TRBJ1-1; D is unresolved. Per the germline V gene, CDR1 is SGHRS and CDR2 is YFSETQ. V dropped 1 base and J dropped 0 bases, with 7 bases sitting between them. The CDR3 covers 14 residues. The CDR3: CASSLSGMNTEAFF. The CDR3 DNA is TGCGCCAGCAGCTTGTCCGGCATGAACACTGAAGCTTTCTTT. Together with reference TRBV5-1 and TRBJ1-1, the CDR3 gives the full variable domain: KAGVTQTPRYLIKTRGQQVTLSCSPISGHRSVSWYQQTPGQGLQFLFEYFSETQRNKGNFPGRFSGRQFSNSRSEMNVSTLELGDSALYLCASSLSGMNTEAFFGQGTRLTVV.

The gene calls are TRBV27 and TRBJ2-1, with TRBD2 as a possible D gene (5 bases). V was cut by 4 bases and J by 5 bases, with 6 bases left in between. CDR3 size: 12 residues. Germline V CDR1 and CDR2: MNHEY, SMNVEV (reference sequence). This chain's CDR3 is CASSYGDNEQFF. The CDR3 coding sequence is TGTGCCAGCAGTTACGGGGACAATGAGCAGTTCTTC.

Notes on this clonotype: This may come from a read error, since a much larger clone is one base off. DNA for the CDR3: TGTGCCAGCACTCTCCGGATCCTAAAGCCCTACGAGCAGTACTTC. Translated, it gives CASTLRILKPYEQYF. The chain recombines TRBV6-2 or TRBV6-3 with TRBJ2-7; D unclear. Germline CDR1 MNHEY, CDR2 SVGEGT. V was clipped by 7 bases and J by 2 bases, with 18 bases between them. This CDR3 spans 15 amino acids.

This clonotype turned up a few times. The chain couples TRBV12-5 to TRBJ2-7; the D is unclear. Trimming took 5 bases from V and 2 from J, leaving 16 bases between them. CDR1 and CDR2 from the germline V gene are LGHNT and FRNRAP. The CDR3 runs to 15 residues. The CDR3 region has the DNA TGTGCTAGTGGTCCGCGGACGGCTGCTGCCTACGAGCAGTACGTC. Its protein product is CASGPRTAAAYEQYV.

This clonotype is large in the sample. The CDR3 is CAITQGNYGYTF. Written as DNA, the CDR3 is TGTGCCATTACGCAGGGTAACTATGGCTACACCTTC. This sequence joins TRBV19 and TRBJ1-2; TRBD1 might be the D (5 bases). Trimming cost V 10 bases and J 1 base, with 10 bases left between them. CDR3 length: 12 amino acids. The V gene's germline CDR1 is LNHDA and CDR2 SQIVND (reference sequence).

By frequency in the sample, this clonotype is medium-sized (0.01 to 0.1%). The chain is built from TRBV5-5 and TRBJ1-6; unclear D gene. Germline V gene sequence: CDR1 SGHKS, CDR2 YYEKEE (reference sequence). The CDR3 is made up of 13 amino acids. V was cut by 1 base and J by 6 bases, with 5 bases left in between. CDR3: CASSLSINSPLHF. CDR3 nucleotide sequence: TGTGCCAGCAGCTTGTCTATTAATTCACCCCTCCACTTT.

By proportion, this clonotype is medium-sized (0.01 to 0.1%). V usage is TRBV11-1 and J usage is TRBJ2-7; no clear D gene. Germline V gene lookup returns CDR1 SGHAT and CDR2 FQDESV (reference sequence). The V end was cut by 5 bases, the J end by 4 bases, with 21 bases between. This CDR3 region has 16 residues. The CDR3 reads CASSQDPTTLLYEQYF. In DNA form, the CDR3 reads TGTGCCAGCAGCCAAGACCCAACCACCCTTCTTTACGAGCAGTACTTC.

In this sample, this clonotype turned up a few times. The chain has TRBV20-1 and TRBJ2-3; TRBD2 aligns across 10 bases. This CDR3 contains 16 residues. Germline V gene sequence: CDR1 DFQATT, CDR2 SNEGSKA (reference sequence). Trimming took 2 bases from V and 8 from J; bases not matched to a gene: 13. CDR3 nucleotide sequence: TGCAGTGCTAGATCGTCTAGCGGGGGCCACGGGGTTACGCAGTATTTT. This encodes CSARSSSGGHGVTQYF.

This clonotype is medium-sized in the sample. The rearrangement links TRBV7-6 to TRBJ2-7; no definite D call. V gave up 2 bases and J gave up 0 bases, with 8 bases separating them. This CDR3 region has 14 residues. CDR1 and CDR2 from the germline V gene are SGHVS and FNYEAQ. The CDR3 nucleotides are TGTGCCAGCAGCTTAAAGGCGAGCTCCTACGAGCAGTACGTC. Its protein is CASSLKASSYEQYV.

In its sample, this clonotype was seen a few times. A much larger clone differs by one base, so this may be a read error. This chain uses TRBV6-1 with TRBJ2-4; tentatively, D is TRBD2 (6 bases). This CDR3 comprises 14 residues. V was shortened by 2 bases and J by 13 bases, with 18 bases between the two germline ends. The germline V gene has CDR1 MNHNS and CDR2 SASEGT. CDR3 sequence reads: CASSETRDLGEQYF. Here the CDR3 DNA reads TGTGCCAGCAGTGAAACTCGGGACTTGGGGGAGCAGTACTTC.

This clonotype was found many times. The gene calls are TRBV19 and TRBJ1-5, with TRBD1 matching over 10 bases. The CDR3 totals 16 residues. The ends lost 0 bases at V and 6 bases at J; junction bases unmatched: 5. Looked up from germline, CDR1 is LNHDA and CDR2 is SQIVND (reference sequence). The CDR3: CASSIDRGQGSQPQHF. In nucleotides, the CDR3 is TGTGCCAGTAGTATAGATCGGGGACAGGGGAGTCAGCCCCAGCATTTT.